The source of this TCR beta chain is a study of blood T cell repertoires in COVID-19. Study background: Samples representing acute and convalescent COVID-19 were sourced from the United States, Italy and Spain. PBMCs, B-cell-depleted T cells, or T cells were the source of the cDNA or gDNA that made up the material.

The repertoire was sequenced with immunoSEQ multiplex PCR; TCRdb's copy has only in-frame clones and lacks some. The data hold 55,000 to 85,000 clones, with roughly 86% observed a single time. Per germline, CDR1 LNHDA and CDR2 SQIVND (reference sequence). The CDR3 sequence is 13 residues long. V was cut by 11 bases and J by 7 bases, with 20 bases left in between. Sequences were obtained from peripheral blood. The TCR was taken from a human donor in a cohort sampled during active COVID-19. The V call is TRBV19, the J call TRBJ1-2; a possible D gene is TRBD1 (6 bases). CDR3 nucleotides: TGTGCCGGTACCACCCCGGGGGGCCGTGGCTACACCTTC. This codes for CAGTTPGGRGYTF.